The clone carrying this T cell receptor (beta chain) was picked up one time. Its antigen is undetermined. A junction end diverges from the germline sequence, so it may reflect a read error. Only in-frame clones appear in the TCRdb table, and some are missing; sequencing was by immunoSEQ multiplex PCR. The table lists more than 45,000 clones, approximately 84% of them singletons. The data were obtained in a study of lymphopenia after photon versus proton radiotherapy. General study findings and limits: Under photons, naive T cells and diversity fell while effector/memory populations rose.

The length of the CDR3 is 10 residues. In germline, CDR1 is SEHNR, CDR2 FQNEAQ (reference sequence). The receptor was isolated from a man between 60 and 75 years old with pancreatic cancer. This chain uses TRBV7-9 with TRBJ2-5; maybe TRBD2 (5 bases). The sample was peripheral blood, taken from a patient treated with proton-based radiotherapy. The CDR3 sequence is CASSLHFGDF. CDR3 DNA sequence: TGTGCCAGCAGCTTACACTTCGGGGACTTC.